The 22 T cell receptor beta chains presented below share a single source sample, sequenced in a study of T-cell memory formation after mild COVID-19. Using its own MiXCR run on the 5' RACE reads, TCRdb lists one record per CDR3 protein. There are 250,000 or so distinct CDR3 sequences in the sample; roughly 10% occur only once, and 22% lies in the top ten. Sequencing used PBMCs or a T cell subset sorted from them (not recorded which). The receptor source for this set is a man younger than 35 who had mild COVID-19 (a few samples of this study predate the infection). Cell type and time point are not known.

This chain joins TRBV4-3 and TRBJ1-6, with TRBD1 as a possible D gene (5 bases). V shed 1 base and J shed 10 bases, with 14 bases lying between them. CDR1 and CDR2 from the germline V gene are LGHNA and YSLEER. The CDR3 is 15 amino acids. CDR3 protein: CASSQALSGNSPLHF. The CDR3 bases are TGCGCCAGCAGCCAAGCGCTTTCAGGGAACTCACCCCTCCACTTT.

The chain employs TRBV7-3 and TRBJ1-1, with a weak D call TRBD1 (5 bases). Germline V lookup: CDR1 SGHTA, CDR2 FQGTGA. V was pared by 2 bases and J by 1 base, with 8 bases between. The CDR3 is 14 amino acids. The CDR3 region has the DNA TGTGCCAGCAGCTTACTAGGGGAGAACACTGAAGCTTTCTTT. Translation gives CASSLLGENTEAFF.

The gene calls are TRBV4-3 and TRBJ2-7; D possibly corresponds to TRBD2 (5 bases). The V gene's germline CDR1 is LGHNA and CDR2 YSLEER. V lost 3 bases to trimming and J lost 4 bases, with 10 bases between them. The CDR3 length is 13 residues. The chain's CDR3 is CASSHEGGYEQYF. The CDR3 nucleotides read TGCGCCAGCAGCCACGAGGGCGGGTACGAGCAGTACTTC.

This clonotype was seen repeatedly, ten times or more. This sequence joins TRBV7-2 and TRBJ2-1; 7 nucleotides align to TRBD1. V shed 6 bases, J shed 9 bases, and the junction held 11 bases outside the gene matches. Germline CDR1 is SGHTA and CDR2 is FQGNSA. CDR3 length: 14 amino acids. The CDR3 DNA reads as TGTGCCAGCAGGCTCGCCAGGGGGTCCAGTGAGCAGTTCTTC. This encodes CASRLARGSSEQFF.

This clonotype was picked up many times. The chain has TRBV6-5 and TRBJ2-3, with D perhaps being TRBD1 or TRBD2 (5 bases each). From germline, CDR1 is MNHEY and CDR2 SVGAGI. The CDR3 consists of 15 residues. V was clipped by 3 bases and J by 3 bases, with 13 bases between them. In DNA, the CDR3 is TGTGCCAGCAGTTATGGGACGACGGGAACAGATACGCAGTATTTT. Its translation is CASSYGTTGTDTQYF.

At least ten counts were recorded for this clonotype. V and J are TRBV4-1 and TRBJ2-3; unclear D gene. Germline lookup yields CDR1 MGHRA and CDR2 YSYEKL. The CDR3 is made up of 16 amino acids. The V end was cut by 0 bases, the J end by 0 bases, with 10 bases between. CDR3 amino acids: CASSQEASPSTDTQYF. The CDR3 nucleotides are TGCGCCAGCAGCCAAGAGGCCAGCCCTAGCACAGATACGCAGTATTTT.

Ten or more counts support this clonotype. This rearrangement joins TRBV23-1 to TRBJ2-2, with 9 bases lining up with TRBD1. TRBV23-1 is an ORF, with its function uncertain. The CDR3 consists of 16 residues. The ends lost 0 bases at V and 4 bases at J; junction bases unmatched: 3. The CDR3 spells CASSQSGTGTTGELFF. DNA for the CDR3: TGCGCCAGCAGTCAATCGGGGACAGGGACCACCGGGGAGCTGTTTTTT.

This clonotype was found a few times. This chain joins TRBV7-8 and TRBJ1-1, with a possible D match to TRBD1 (6 bases). Germline V gene sequence: CDR1 SGHVS, CDR2 FQNEAQ. The CDR3 is 16 residues long. Trimming took 5 bases from V and 3 from J, leaving 19 bases between them. CDR3 nucleotides: TGTGCCAGCAGCCCAAGACCACAGGGATTGGACACTGAAGCTTTCTTT. Translated, it gives CASSPRPQGLDTEAFF.

This clonotype was seen a few times. A junction boundary mismatches the germline segment, possibly from a read error. The chain has TRBV12-3 or TRBV12-4 and TRBJ2-1, with D unresolved. The CDR3 spans 12 residues. The CDR3 sequence: CASSLERSPWVF. In nucleotides, the CDR3 is TGTGCCAGCAGTTTAGAACGATCGCCGTGGGTCTTC.

This clonotype was detected a few times. The chain employs TRBV12-5 and TRBJ1-5, with TRBD1 matching over 10 bases. V trimming: 4 bases; J trimming: 5 bases; junction bases outside the gene matches: 2. Germline CDR1 is LGHNT and CDR2 is FRNRAP. The CDR3 has 14 amino acids. CDR3 DNA sequence: TGTGCTAGTGGTTCTGGACAGGGGGATCAGCCCCAGCATTTT. Residues: CASGSGQGDQPQHF.

This clonotype was counted many times. The chain recombines TRBV5-1 with TRBJ1-1; no firm D call. The germline V and J ends were trimmed by 0 bases and 3 bases, with 18 bases remaining between them. This CDR3 has 17 amino acids. Germline values: CDR1 SGHRS, CDR2 YFSETQ. The CDR3 is CASSLAGNWELHTEAFF. CDR3 sequence (DNA): TGCGCCAGCAGCTTGGCCGGCAACTGGGAGCTGCACACTGAAGCTTTCTTT.

The rearrangement joins TRBV5-4 to TRBJ2-3; TRBD2 matches 10 bases. Germline V gives CDR1 SGHNT, CDR2 YYREEE (reference sequence). The CDR3 is made up of 14 amino acids. Trimming took 5 bases from V and 8 from J; bases not matched to a gene: 8. The CDR3 DNA follows: TGTGCCAGCAGACAAAGCGGGAGGGCCGCTACGCAGTATTTT. It is translated as CASRQSGRAATQYF.

This clonotype turned up a few times. DNA of the CDR3: TGTGCCAGCAGTTTAGGTGGTAGCGGGGATTTCTACGAGCAGTACTTC. Protein product: CASSLGGSGDFYEQYF. The gene calls are TRBV12-3 or TRBV12-4 and TRBJ2-7; 8 bases map to TRBD2. The trim removed 1 base at V and 3 bases at J, leaving 8 bases unmatched. The CDR3 spans 16 residues.

V usage is TRBV7-6 and J usage is TRBJ2-2; TRBD1 aligns across 8 bases. Germline V lookup: CDR1 SGHVS, CDR2 FNYEAQ. J gave up 7 bases and V 5 bases, and 9 bases lay outside the gene matches. The CDR3 is 15 residues long. CDR3 DNA: TGTGCCAGCAGCGCCTGGACAGGGAATAACGGGGAGCTGTTTTTT. This encodes CASSAWTGNNGELFF.

This clonotype was seen ten or more times. The genes are TRBV28 and TRBJ2-7, with D possibly TRBD2 on 6 matching bases. The CDR3 contains 14 residues. With 5 bases removed from V and 5 bases from J, the gap between germline ends came to 16 bases. Per the germline V gene, CDR1 is MDHEN and CDR2 is SYDVKM. This CDR3 reads CASSAPGRTHEQYV. The CDR3 coding sequence is TGTGCCAGCAGTGCTCCAGGGAGGACCCACGAGCAGTACGTC.

The chain uses TRBV12-3 or TRBV12-4 and TRBJ2-3, with D unclear. The CDR3 loop spans 11 amino acids. Between the trimmed V and J ends, which lost 7 bases and 4 bases, there was a span of 6 bases. CDR3 amino acids: CASTGSDTQYF. CDR3 coding DNA: TGTGCCAGCACCGGTTCAGATACGCAGTATTTT.

The rearrangement links TRBV28 to TRBJ1-1; possible D gene TRBD1, 5 bases. The V end lost 6 bases, the J end lost 1 base, and 15 bases lay between the germline ends. This CDR3 contains 15 residues. The germline V gene has CDR1 MDHEN and CDR2 SYDVKM. The CDR3 loop reads CASSAPGIGNTEAFF. CDR3 nucleotide sequence: TGTGCCAGCAGCGCCCCAGGGATAGGGAACACTGAAGCTTTCTTT.

The V gene is TRBV6-5, the J gene TRBJ1-1; D gene ambiguous. Trimming pared 0 bases from V and 0 bases from J, leaving 2 bases between. The V gene's germline CDR1 is MNHEY and CDR2 SVGAGI. The CDR3 extends over 13 amino acids. CDR3 DNA sequence: TGTGCCAGCAGTTACTCCATGAACACTGAAGCTTTCTTT. As protein: CASSYSMNTEAFF.

Many counts were recorded for this clonotype. The rearrangement links TRBV7-2 to TRBJ2-3, with a weak D call TRBD2 (6 bases). The CDR3 consists of 14 residues. V lost 4 bases, J lost 4 bases, and 12 bases lay in between. Looked up from germline, CDR1 is SGHTA and CDR2 is FQGNSA. CDR3 coding DNA: TGTGCCAGCAGCTATCCAGGGAGGTCAGATACGCAGTATTTT. Its translation: CASSYPGRSDTQYF.

The chain joins TRBV5-6 to TRBJ1-2, with D perhaps TRBD1 (5 bases). From germline, CDR1 is SGHDT and CDR2 YYEEEE. This CDR3 spans 14 amino acids. Between the trimmed V and J ends, which lost 4 bases and 4 bases, there was a span of 14 bases. The CDR3: CASSGDRIFYGYTF. Written as DNA, the CDR3 is TGTGCCAGCAGCGGTGACAGAATTTTCTATGGCTACACCTTC.

The chain is built from TRBV6-5 and TRBJ2-3; the match to TRBD2 covers 10 bases. Trimming removed 7 bases from V and 0 bases from J; junction bases left unmatched: 4. Germline V gives CDR1 MNHEY, CDR2 SVGAGI. This CDR3 region has 15 residues. CDR3 loop: CASTQRGGSTDTQYF. The CDR3 DNA is TGTGCCAGCACCCAGCGGGGGGGGAGCACAGATACGCAGTATTTT.

This clonotype was detected a few times. The J gene is TRBJ2-5, the V gene TRBV5-6, with 10 nucleotides matching TRBD1. V shed 4 bases and J 5 bases; nucleotides not matched to a gene: 8. CDR1 and CDR2 (germline): SGHDT, YYEEEE. The CDR3 contains 15 residues. The CDR3 sequence: CASSLGTGDWETQYF. Written as DNA, the CDR3 is TGTGCCAGCAGCCTGGGGACAGGGGATTGGGAGACCCAGTACTTC.